One TCR beta chain is described in this entry. V was pared by 4 bases and J by 3 bases, with 6 bases between. The CDR3 loop spans 12 amino acids. Germline values: CDR1 DFQATT, CDR2 SNEGSKA (reference sequence). This sample is part of a study of response to subunit inactivated influenza vaccine. TCRdb reprocessed the RT-PCR reads with MiXCR, giving one entry per CDR3 protein. The sample includes some 850,000 distinct CDR3 sequences, around a sixth of them seen just once. V usage is TRBV20-1 and J usage is TRBJ2-2; D is undetermined. The sequenced sample was PBMCs from blood, obtained 5 to 6 days after vaccination. The clonotype originates from a man aged 45-65 years who received an inactivated influenza vaccine. CDR3 nucleotides: TGCAGTGCTAAGAATGACACCGGGGAGCTGTTTTTT. This sequence encodes CSAKNDTGELFF.